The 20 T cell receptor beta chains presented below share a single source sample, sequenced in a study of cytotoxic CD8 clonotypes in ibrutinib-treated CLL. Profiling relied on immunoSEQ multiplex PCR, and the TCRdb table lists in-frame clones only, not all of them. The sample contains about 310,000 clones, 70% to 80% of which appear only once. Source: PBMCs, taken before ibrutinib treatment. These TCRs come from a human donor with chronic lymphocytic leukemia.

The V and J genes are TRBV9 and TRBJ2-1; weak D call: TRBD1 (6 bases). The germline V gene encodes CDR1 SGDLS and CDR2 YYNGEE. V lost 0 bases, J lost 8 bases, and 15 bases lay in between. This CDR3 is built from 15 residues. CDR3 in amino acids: CASSVGAGAAYEQFF. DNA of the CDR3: TGTGCCAGCAGCGTAGGCGCAGGGGCCGCTTATGAGCAGTTCTTC. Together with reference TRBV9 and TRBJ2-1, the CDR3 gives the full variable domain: DSGVTQTPKHLITATGQRVTLRCSPRSGDLSVYWYQQSLDQGLQFLIQYYNGEERAKGNILERFSAQQFPDLHSELNLSSLELGDSALYFCASSVGAGAAYEQFFGPGTRLTVL.

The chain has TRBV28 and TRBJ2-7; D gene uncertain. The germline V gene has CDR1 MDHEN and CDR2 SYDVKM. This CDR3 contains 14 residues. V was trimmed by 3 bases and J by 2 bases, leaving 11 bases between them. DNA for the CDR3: TGTGCCAGCAGTTTTCTCGGCCAAACCTACGAGCAGTACTTC. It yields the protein CASSFLGQTYEQYF. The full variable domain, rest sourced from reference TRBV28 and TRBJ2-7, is DVKVTQSSRYLVKRTGEKVFLECVQDMDHENMFWYRQDPGLGLRLIYFSYDVKMKEKGDIPEGYSVSREKKERFSLILESASTNQTSMYLCASSFLGQTYEQYFGPGTRLTVT.

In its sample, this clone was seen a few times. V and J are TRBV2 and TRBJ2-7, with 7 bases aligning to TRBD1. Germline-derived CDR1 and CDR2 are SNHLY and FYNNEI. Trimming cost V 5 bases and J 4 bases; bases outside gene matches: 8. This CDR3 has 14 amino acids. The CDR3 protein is CASSPDRVRYEQYF. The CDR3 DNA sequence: TGTGCCAGCAGTCCTGACAGGGTGAGGTACGAGCAGTACTTC.

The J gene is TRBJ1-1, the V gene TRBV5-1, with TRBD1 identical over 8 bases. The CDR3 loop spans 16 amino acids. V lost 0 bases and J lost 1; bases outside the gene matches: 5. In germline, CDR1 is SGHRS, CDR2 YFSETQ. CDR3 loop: CASSLGNRGKNTEAFF. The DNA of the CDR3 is TGCGCCAGCAGCTTGGGGAACAGGGGGAAGAACACTGAAGCTTTCTTT.

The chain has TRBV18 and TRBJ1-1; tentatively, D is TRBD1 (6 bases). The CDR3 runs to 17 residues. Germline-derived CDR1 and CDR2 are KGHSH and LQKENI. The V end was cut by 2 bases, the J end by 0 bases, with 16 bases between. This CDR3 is CASSPGQGLQMNTEAFF. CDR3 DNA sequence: TGTGCCAGCTCACCAGGTCAGGGGCTGCAGATGAACACTGAAGCTTTCTTT. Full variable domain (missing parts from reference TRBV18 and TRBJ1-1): NAGVMQNPRHLVRRRGQEARLRCSPMKGHSHVYWYRQLPEEGLKFMVYLQKENIIDESGMPKERFSAEFPKEGPSILRIQQVVRGDSAAYFCASSPGQGLQMNTEAFFGQGTRLTVV.

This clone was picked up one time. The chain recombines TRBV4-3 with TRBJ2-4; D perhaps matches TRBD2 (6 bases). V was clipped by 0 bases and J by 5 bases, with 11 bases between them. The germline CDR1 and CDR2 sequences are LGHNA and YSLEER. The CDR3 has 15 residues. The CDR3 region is CASSQDLGLQNIQYF. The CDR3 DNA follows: TGCGCCAGCAGCCAAGATCTAGGACTACAAAACATTCAGTACTTC.

DNA for the CDR3: TGTGCCAGCAGCTTAAGGCCCCCAGAGACCCAGTACTTC. It translates to CASSLRPPETQYF. The V gene is TRBV7-2, the J gene TRBJ2-5; no definite D call. The CDR3 is 13 amino acids. Trimming shortened V by 2 bases and J by 4 bases, and 8 bases separated the two germline ends. Germline V gene data show CDR1 as SGHTA and CDR2 as FQGNSA.

Here the CDR3 reads CASSQEVRETQYF. The CDR3, as DNA: TGCGCCAGCAGCCAAGAAGTGAGAGAGACCCAGTACTTC. V usage is TRBV4-3 and J usage is TRBJ2-5; no definite D call. V gave up 0 bases and J gave up 4 bases, with 6 bases separating them. The CDR3 spans 13 residues. Germline V gives CDR1 LGHNA, CDR2 YSLEER.

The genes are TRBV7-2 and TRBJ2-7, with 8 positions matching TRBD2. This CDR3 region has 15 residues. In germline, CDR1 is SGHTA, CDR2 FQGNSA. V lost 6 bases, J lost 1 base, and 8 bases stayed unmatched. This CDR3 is CASRYGLASSYEQYF. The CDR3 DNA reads TGTGCCAGCAGGTATGGACTAGCTTCTTCCTACGAGCAGTACTTC.

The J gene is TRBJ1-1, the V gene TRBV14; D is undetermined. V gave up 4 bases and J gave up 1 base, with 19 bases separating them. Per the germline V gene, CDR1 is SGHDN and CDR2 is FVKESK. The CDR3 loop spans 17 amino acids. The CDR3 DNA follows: TGTGCCAGCAGCCCCGCCGGGTTCCTCCTGGGGAACACTGAAGCTTTCTTT. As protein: CASSPAGFLLGNTEAFF.

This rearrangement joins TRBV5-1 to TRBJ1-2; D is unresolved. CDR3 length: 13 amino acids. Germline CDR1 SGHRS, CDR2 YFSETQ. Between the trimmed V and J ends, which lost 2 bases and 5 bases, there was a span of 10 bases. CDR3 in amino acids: CASSLGGNYGYTF. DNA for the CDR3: TGCGCCAGCAGCTTAGGTGGGAATTATGGCTACACCTTC.

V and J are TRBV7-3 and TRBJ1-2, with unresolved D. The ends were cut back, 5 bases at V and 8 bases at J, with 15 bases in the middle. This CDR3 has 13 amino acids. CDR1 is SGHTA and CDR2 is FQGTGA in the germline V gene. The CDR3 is CASSRAEGGGYTF. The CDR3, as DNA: TGTGCCAGCAGCCGTGCGGAAGGTGGCGGCTACACCTTC.

The CDR3 nucleotides read TGCAGCGTAGATTCCGGAACCTACTCCTACGAGCAGTACTTC. It yields the protein CSVDSGTYSYEQYF. The chain links TRBV29-1 to TRBJ2-7, with D unresolved. This CDR3 contains 14 residues. CDR1 and CDR2 (germline): SQVTM, ANQGSEA. Trimming took off 6 bases at V and 0 bases at J, with 15 bases between the two ends.

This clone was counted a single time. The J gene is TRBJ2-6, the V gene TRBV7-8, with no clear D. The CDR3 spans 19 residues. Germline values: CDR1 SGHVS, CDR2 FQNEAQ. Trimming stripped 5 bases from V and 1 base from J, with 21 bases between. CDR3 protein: CASSDSRVLGFSGANVLTF. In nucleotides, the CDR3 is TGTGCCAGCAGCGATTCCCGGGTCTTAGGGTTTTCTGGGGCCAACGTCCTGACTTTC.

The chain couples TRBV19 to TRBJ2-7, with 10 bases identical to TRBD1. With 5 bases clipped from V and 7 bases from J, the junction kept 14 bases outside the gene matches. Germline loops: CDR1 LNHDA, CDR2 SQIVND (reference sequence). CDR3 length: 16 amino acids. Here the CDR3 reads CASSSPRQGAMREQYF. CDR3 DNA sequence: TGTGCCAGTAGTTCACCTCGACAGGGGGCTATGCGAGAGCAGTACTTC. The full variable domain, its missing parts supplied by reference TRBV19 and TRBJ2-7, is DGGITQSPKYLFRKEGQNVTLSCEQNLNHDAMYWYRQDPGQGLRLIYYSQIVNDFQKGDIAEGYSVSREKKESFPLTVTSAQKNPTAFYLCASSSPRQGAMREQYFGPGTRLTVT.

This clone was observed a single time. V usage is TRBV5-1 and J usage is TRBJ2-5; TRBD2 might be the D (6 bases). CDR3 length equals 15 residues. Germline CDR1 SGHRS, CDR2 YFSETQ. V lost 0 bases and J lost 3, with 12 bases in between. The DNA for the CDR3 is TGCGCCAGCAGCTTGGTGCTCAGGAGGGAAGAGACCCAGTACTTC. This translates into CASSLVLRREETQYF.

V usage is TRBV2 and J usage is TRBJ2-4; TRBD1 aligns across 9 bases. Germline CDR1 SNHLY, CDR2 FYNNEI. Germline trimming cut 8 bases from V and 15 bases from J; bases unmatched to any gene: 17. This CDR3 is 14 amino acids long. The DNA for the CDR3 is TGTGCCAGCGCCGGGACAGGGAGGGAGCGGGACTCGTACTTC. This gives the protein CASAGTGRERDSYF.

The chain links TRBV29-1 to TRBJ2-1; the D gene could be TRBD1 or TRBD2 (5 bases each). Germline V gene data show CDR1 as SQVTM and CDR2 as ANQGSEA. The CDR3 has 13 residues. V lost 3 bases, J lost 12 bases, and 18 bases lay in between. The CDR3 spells CSVERAQGRGQFF. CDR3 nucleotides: TGCAGCGTTGAGCGGGCCCAGGGAAGAGGGCAGTTCTTC.

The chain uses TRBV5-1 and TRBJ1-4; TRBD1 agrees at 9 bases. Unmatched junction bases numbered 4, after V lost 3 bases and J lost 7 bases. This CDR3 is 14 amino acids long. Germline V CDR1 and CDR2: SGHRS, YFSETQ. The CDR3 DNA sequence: TGCGCCAGCAGCTACGGGACAGGGACTGAAAAACTGTTTTTT. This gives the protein CASSYGTGTEKLFF. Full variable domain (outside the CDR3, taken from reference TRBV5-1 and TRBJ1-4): KAGVTQTPRYLIKTRGQQVTLSCSPISGHRSVSWYQQTPGQGLQFLFEYFSETQRNKGNFPGRFSGRQFSNSRSEMNVSTLELGDSALYLCASSYGTGTEKLFFGSGTQLSVL.

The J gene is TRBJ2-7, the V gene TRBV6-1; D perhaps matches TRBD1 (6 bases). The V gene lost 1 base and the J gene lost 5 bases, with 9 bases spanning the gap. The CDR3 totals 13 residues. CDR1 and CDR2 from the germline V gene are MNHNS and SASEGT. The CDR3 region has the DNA TGTGCCAGCAGTGAAGACTACAGGGACGAGCAGTACTTC. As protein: CASSEDYRDEQYF.